Given below is one T cell receptor (beta chain) in context. The entry originates in a study of blood T cell repertoires in COVID-19. Study at large: Specimens from acute and convalescent COVID-19 originated in the United States, Italy and Spain. Nucleic acid was either cDNA or gDNA, and it came from T cells, B-cell-depleted T cells, or PBMCs.

The authors' processing: Amplified reference gene primers provided the basis for estimating nucleated cell counts. Here immunoSEQ multiplex PCR was the method, and the copy in TCRdb shows in-frame clones only, minus some. V and J calls and clone size are those listed in that table; D and trimming were worked out from the DNA. In the table there are under 300,000 clones, 83% of which are singletons. Trimming took 4 bases from V and 2 from J, leaving 9 bases between them. Germline assignment: CDR1 SGHVS and CDR2 FQNEAQ. The CDR3 contains 13 residues. The receptor was isolated from an elderly man with acute or convalescent COVID-19. The rearrangement uses TRBV7-8 and TRBJ2-7, with D hard to call. Sequenced material: peripheral blood. DNA of the CDR3: TGTGCCAGCAGCTATGACTTGGCCTACGAGCAGTACTTC. It encodes CASSYDLAYEQYF.